This TCR beta chain was sequenced for a study of cytomegalovirus exposure and HLA in healthy donors. Concerning this clone itself: Antigen: not known.

60 Vbeta and 13 Jbeta primers were used in PCR. Method: immunoSEQ multiplex PCR; TCRdb's copy keeps in-frame clones and lacks some. Of some 150,000 clones in the sample, 70% to 80% were seen once. Overall study findings and caveats: When a later analysis was performed, an Asian-associated ancestry cluster reportedly had fewer N-insertions than the approximately 680-donor mean.

Trimming took 2 bases from V and 0 from J; bases not matched to a gene: 2. Germline values: CDR1 MRHNA, CDR2 SNTAGT. The CDR3 extends over 16 amino acids. Sequenced material: PBMCs. The chain joins TRBV6-4 to TRBJ2-3; TRBD2 aligns across 10 bases. The TCR originated in a male donor in good health and CMV-seronegative. CDR3 in amino acids: CASSDLAGASTDTQYF. The CDR3 DNA is TGTGCCAGCAGTGACCTAGCGGGAGCCAGCACAGATACGCAGTATTTT.